This entry concerns a single T cell receptor beta chain. What it binds is not known. The CDR3 loop spans 16 amino acids. V shed 5 bases and J 0 bases; nucleotides not matched to a gene: 8. CDR1 and CDR2 (germline): SGHVS, FQNEAQ. These data originate in a study of identical twins. TCRdb itself ran the 5' RACE reads through MiXCR, one entry per CDR3 protein. This table holds 500,000 to 700,000 distinct CDR3 sequences, about 7% found once. Overall study findings and caveats: Models underestimated how often monozygotic twins shared out-of-frame TCR alpha.

These data also featured in a second study, about yellow fever vaccine responses in identical twins.

The chain couples TRBV7-8 to TRBJ1-1; 8 bases are a match to TRBD1. This receptor was taken from a woman under 30 in good health. The sequenced sample was PBMCs. CDR3 bases: TGTGCCAGCAGCCCGTATAGGACAGGGATGAACACTGAAGCTTTCTTT. It yields the protein CASSPYRTGMNTEAFF.